The 10 T cell receptor beta chains reported below all come from one sample, sequenced in a study of technical replicates of blood from a few donors. Produced via immunoSEQ multiplex PCR; TCRdb's table is partial and in-frame only. Of approximately 85,000 clones in the sample, 94% were seen once. Source material: T cells isolated from PBMCs. These receptors were taken from a human donor in good health.

This chain uses TRBV9 with TRBJ1-2; the D is unclear. The CDR3 length is 15 residues. V lost 4 bases to trimming and J lost 3 bases, with 16 bases between them. Germline assignment: CDR1 SGDLS and CDR2 YYNGEE. The CDR3 protein is CASSPRPARYYGYTF. The CDR3 bases are TGTGCCAGCAGCCCACGCCCCGCGAGATACTATGGCTACACCTTC.

The chain carries TRBV29-1 and TRBJ2-1; TRBD1 agrees at 7 bases. The CDR3 is 16 amino acids. CDR1 and CDR2 from the germline V gene are SQVTM and ANQGSEA. Trimming at V came to 3 bases and at J to 3 bases, leaving 11 bases not matched to a gene. CDR3 bases: TGCAGCGTTGAGGGGTACCGGGACAGAGTCTACAATGAGCAGTTCTTC. Translated, it gives CSVEGYRDRVYNEQFF.

The J gene is TRBJ2-7, the V gene TRBV6-1; a weak D match, TRBD2 (5 bases). The CDR3 spans 14 residues. Trimming removed 1 base from V and 9 bases from J, with 16 bases in between. CDR1 and CDR2 from the germline V gene are MNHNS and SASEGT. The CDR3 sequence: CASSEEGDSLWQYF. CDR3 bases: TGTGCCAGCAGTGAAGAGGGAGACTCTTTGTGGCAGTACTTC.

This rearrangement joins TRBV5-1 to TRBJ2-1, with TRBD2 matching over 7 bases. J was trimmed by 7 bases and V by 1 base; bases with no gene match: 5. CDR3 length: 14 amino acids. Germline CDR1 SGHRS, CDR2 YFSETQ. The CDR3 loop reads CASSLREARNEQFF. As DNA, the CDR3 is TGCGCCAGCAGCTTGCGGGAGGCCCGAAATGAGCAGTTCTTC.

The V and J genes are TRBV5-1 and TRBJ1-1; 12 bases align to TRBD1. Per the germline V gene, CDR1 is SGHRS and CDR2 is YFSETQ. V trimming: 3 bases; J trimming: 4 bases; junction bases outside the gene matches: 16. This CDR3 comprises 19 residues. As DNA, the CDR3 is TGCGCCAGCAGCTCCCCGGGACAGGGGGCGGGGATGGTGACCACTGAAGCTTTCTTT. It codes for CASSSPGQGAGMVTTEAFF.

In nucleotides, the CDR3 is TGTGCCATCAGTGAGACCAGCGGGAGCTCCTACGAGCAGTACTTC. This codes for CAISETSGSSYEQYF. The gene calls are TRBV10-3 and TRBJ2-7; the match to TRBD2 covers 8 bases. Looked up from germline, CDR1 is ENHRY and CDR2 is SYGVKD. After removal of 2 bases from V and 0 bases from J, the junction contained 3 bases not matched to a gene. This CDR3 is 15 amino acids long.

CDR3 sequence: CARAGTSGASTDTQYF. The CDR3 bases are TGTGCCCGAGCAGGGACTAGCGGGGCTAGCACAGATACGCAGTATTTT. V gene TRBV2 combines with J gene TRBJ2-3; 13 bases fit TRBD2. Trimming removed 11 bases from V and 0 bases from J; junction bases left unmatched: 8. Germline lookup yields CDR1 SNHLY and CDR2 FYNNEI. The CDR3 spans 16 residues. Full variable domain (remainder filled in from reference TRBV2 and TRBJ2-3): EPEVTQTPSHQVTQMGQEVILRCVPISNHLYFYWYRQILGQKVEFLVSFYNNEISEKSEIFDDQFSVERPDGSNFTLKIRSTKLEDSAMYFCARAGTSGASTDTQYFGPGTRLTVL.

The V gene is TRBV27, the J gene TRBJ2-7, with 7 bases that match TRBD1. Trimming took 2 bases from V and 2 from J; bases not matched to a gene: 6. The CDR3 is made up of 15 amino acids. Germline CDR1 MNHEY, CDR2 SMNVEV (reference sequence). For the CDR3, the DNA is TGTGCCAGCAGTTTAACAGGGGACCATCCCTACGAGCAGTACTTC. This sequence encodes CASSLTGDHPYEQYF.

Only one count was recorded for this clone. The CDR3 DNA sequence: TGTGCCAGCAGCGGGGCGGGAGGGTCTTACAATGAGCAGTTCTTC. Protein: CASSGAGGSYNEQFF. This chain links TRBV7-2 with TRBJ2-1, with 9 bases that match TRBD2. There are 15 residues in the CDR3. Trimming cost V 5 bases and J 4 bases; bases outside gene matches: 6. Germline assignment: CDR1 SGHTA and CDR2 FQGNSA.

The chain combines TRBV4-2 with TRBJ1-1; a possible D gene is TRBD1 (6 bases). The CDR3 has 16 residues. Germline V lookup: CDR1 LGHNA, CDR2 YNFKEQ. The V and J ends lost 4 bases and 1 base respectively, with 16 bases between them. CDR3 protein: CASSPQIGQRNTEAFF. For the CDR3, the DNA is TGTGCCAGCAGCCCACAAATCGGACAGAGGAACACTGAAGCTTTCTTT.